The rows below give T cell receptor beta chains drawn from one sample of a study of blood T cell repertoires in COVID-19. Sequenced by immunoSEQ multiplex PCR; TCRdb stores in-frame clones only, minus some. The sample shows some 160,000 clones, about 80% of them seen only once. Material: peripheral blood. The source of these receptors is a man between 65 and 79 years old with active or convalescent COVID-19. Each CDR3 is given with its conserved first and last residue. The D gene is left open where the match is weak.

J gene: TRBJ2-5
D gene: TRBD1
V gene: TRBV15
CDR3 protein: CATSVGTEETQYF

J gene: TRBJ2-5
D gene: TRBD2
V gene: TRBV7-2
CDR3 protein: CASSLVGVAGVKETQYF

J gene: TRBJ1-4
D gene: .
V gene: TRBV6-5
CDR3 protein: CASAEMGPNEKLFF

J gene: TRBJ2-5
D gene: .
V gene: TRBV11-2
CDR3 protein: CASSPGQMGTQYF

J gene: TRBJ1-6
D gene: .
V gene: TRBV7-2
CDR3 protein: CASSLVGGRNNSPLHF

J gene: TRBJ2-3
D gene: .
V gene: TRBV24-1
CDR3 protein: CATSDLGPGDTQYF

J gene: TRBJ1-1
D gene: .
V gene: TRBV5-4
CDR3 protein: CASSLAPTGVNTEAFF

J gene: TRBJ2-7
D gene: TRBD2
V gene: TRBV6-2/TRBV6-3
CDR3 protein: CASSPPWTSRAYEQYF

J gene: TRBJ2-1
D gene: .
V gene: TRBV19
CDR3 protein: CASSIASVSYNEQFF

J gene: TRBJ1-3
D gene: .
V gene: TRBV7-9
CDR3 protein: CASSLAPSGNTIYF

J gene: TRBJ2-6
D gene: .
V gene: TRBV30
CDR3 protein: CAWMQGRSGANVLTF

J gene: TRBJ2-7
D gene: .
V gene: TRBV5-1
CDR3 protein: CASSSGTGKSYEQYF

J gene: TRBJ1-6
D gene: .
V gene: TRBV2
CDR3 protein: CASSLGHTNSPLHF

J gene: TRBJ1-1
D gene: .
V gene: TRBV7-2
CDR3 protein: CASRPRTTPNTEAFF

J gene: TRBJ1-1
D gene: .
V gene: TRBV7-9
CDR3 protein: CASSYYSGTEAFF

J gene: TRBJ1-1
D gene: .
V gene: TRBV7-2
CDR3 protein: CASSFQLNTEAFF

J gene: TRBJ2-7
D gene: TRBD2
V gene: TRBV6-5
CDR3 protein: CASSYFPTSGSGEQYF

J gene: TRBJ1-5
D gene: .
V gene: TRBV19
CDR3 protein: CASSIVGVSNQPQHF

J gene: TRBJ1-5
D gene: .
V gene: TRBV10-2
CDR3 protein: CASSDGRHQPQHF

J gene: TRBJ1-2
D gene: .
V gene: TRBV4-3
CDR3 protein: CASSQGQGRWNYGYTF

J gene: TRBJ1-4
D gene: .
V gene: TRBV7-9
CDR3 protein: CASSSRTAATNEKLFF

J gene: TRBJ2-7
D gene: .
V gene: TRBV5-1
CDR3 protein: CASSLGGREREQYF

J gene: TRBJ2-7
D gene: TRBD1
V gene: TRBV18
CDR3 protein: CASSPWDRDGYEQYF

J gene: TRBJ1-2
D gene: .
V gene: TRBV28
CDR3 protein: CASSLVQRGNYGYTF

J gene: TRBJ2-5
D gene: .
V gene: TRBV5-1
CDR3 protein: CASSAGPQETQYF

J gene: TRBJ2-5
D gene: .
V gene: TRBV5-5
CDR3 protein: CASSLAVTGAQETQYF

J gene: TRBJ1-1
D gene: .
V gene: TRBV6-5
CDR3 protein: CASSSRGVAFF

J gene: TRBJ1-3
D gene: .
V gene: TRBV9
CDR3 protein: CASSVDSGIYGNTIYF